The clone carrying this T cell receptor beta chain was recorded many times. These data originate in a study of glioma-infiltrating T cells. This CDR3 has 12 amino acids. Trimming shortened V by 3 bases and J by 0 bases, and 6 bases separated the two germline ends. Germline V gene sequence: CDR1 DFQATT, CDR2 SNEGSKA (reference sequence). Using RNA template, CDR3s of TCR alpha and beta were amplified with iRepertoire arm-PCR. Input was roughly 100-450 ng of tissue mRNA or PBMC total RNA. TCRdb itself ran the multiplex PCR reads through MiXCR, one entry per CDR3 protein. The sample lists more than 350,000 distinct CDR3 sequences, roughly two fifths occurring once.

This clonotype was obtained from a human donor with low-grade glioma or glioblastoma, undergoing nonglioma brain surgery, or in good health (not recorded which). The V gene is TRBV20-1, the J gene TRBJ2-7, with D uncertain. The sequencing sample was made of glioma tissue, nonneoplastic brain tissue, or PBMCs (not recorded which). The CDR3 loop reads CSASAVSYEQYF. The DNA of the CDR3 is TGCAGTGCTAGCGCGGTCTCCTACGAGCAGTACTTC.